Given below is one T cell receptor beta chain in context. Its specificity is not known. The data belong to a study of CXCR3-negative and CXCR3-positive naive CD8 T cells. At the level of the study: Sequencing yielded 120 million to 150 million TRB reads, roughly 1.5 +/- 0.3 million per library. Study-wide findings and caveats: TRB CDR3 hydrophobicity was greater in CXCR3-positive naive cells than in CXCR3-negative naive cells. Comparison of naive CXCR3-negative and CXCR3-positive cells revealed similar TRBV-TRBJ usage, while memory cells differed.

The CDR3 runs 13 residues. CDR1 DFQATT and CDR2 SNEGSKA come from the germline V gene (reference sequence). The naive CD8+ gate required CD45RO-CCR7+CD27+CD95- phenotype. The authors made the TRB cDNA libraries by 5' RACE using UMI labels. TCRdb reprocessed the 5' RACE reads and reports one entry per CDR3 protein, with no DNA. This listing includes 150,000 or so distinct CDR3 sequences. This TCR derives from a human donor in good health. Some clones in this sample may be carry-over from other donors' samples. The sequenced material came from naive CXCR3+ CD8+ T cells from blood. Subset specified: CD45RO-CCR7+CD27+CD95- naive CD8+ T cells expressing CXCR3 (TNR3+). The J gene is TRBJ2-1, the V gene TRBV20-1; TCRdb picks TRBD1, but there is no DNA to check that call. CDR3 region: CSARVLGGDEQFF.